This T cell receptor beta chain was sequenced for a study of CD8 T cells in Susac syndrome. Across the whole study: The Susac syndrome patients that were sequenced included over 5 with active disease and roughly 8 in remission.

Reverse transcription of about 0.45 to 1 ug RNA was carried out with random hexamers. TCRdb recomputed calls from the immunoSEQ multiplex PCR reads with MiXCR, one row per CDR3 protein. In the table there are about 100,000 distinct CDR3 sequences, 95% of which are singletons. This CDR3 has 17 residues. Per the germline V gene, CDR1 is LNHNV and CDR2 is YYDKDF (reference sequence). The V and J ends lost 0 bases and 9 bases respectively, with 18 bases between them. The specimen sequenced was CD8+ T cells from PBMCs. The sequence came from a human donor with Susac syndrome. The chain recombines TRBV15 with TRBJ1-6, with a tentative D call TRBD1 (5 bases). The CDR3 nucleotides read TGTGCCACCAGCAGAGATCTGCAGGGAGTGAGGGCTTCACCCCTCCACTTT. Protein: CATSRDLQGVRASPLHF.